This T cell receptor beta chain was recorded in a study of breast tumors, draining lymph nodes, adjacent tissues. On this clonotype itself: What it recognizes is unknown.

TCRdb analysed the multiplex PCR reads with MiXCR anew, one entry per CDR3 protein. The profile shows 180,000 or so distinct CDR3 sequences, 30% to 40% of them singletons. V was clipped by 1 base and J by 0 bases, with 16 bases between them. This CDR3 is 18 amino acids long. Germline V gene data show CDR1 as MGHDK and CDR2 as SYGVNS. Breast cancer patients provided tissue from their axillary draining lymph nodes. The study, taken as a whole, reports: The lymph node origin of tumor T cells was framed as consistent with a hypothesis, not demonstrated.

This receptor was identified in a female donor with breast cancer. Some clones in this sample may be carry-over from other donors' samples. The chain employs TRBV25-1 and TRBJ1-3; D gene uncertain. The material sequenced was axillary lymph node tissue. CDR3 nucleotides: TGTGCCAGCAGTGAATCTGGGTCGGGAAAAATCTCTGGAAACACCATATATTTT. It codes for CASSESGSGKISGNTIYF.